The 18 T cell receptor beta chains given below trace back to one sample, sequenced in a study of identical twins. TCRdb reanalysed the 5' RACE reads using MiXCR and keeps one entry per CDR3 protein. This table has approximately 690,000 distinct CDR3 sequences, 6% to 6.5% appearing once. The sample was naive T cells sorted from blood. Source of these receptors: a man aged 18 to 30 in good health.

This clonotype was observed a few times. The gene calls are TRBV2 and TRBJ2-7; no reliable D call. V lost 3 bases and J 3 bases, leaving 6 bases between the germline ends. CDR3 length: 12 amino acids. The germline gives CDR1 SNHLY, CDR2 FYNNEI. CDR3 region: CASSEASYEQYV. In nucleotides, the CDR3 is TGTGCCAGCAGTGAGGCAAGCTACGAGCAGTACGTC.

The chain has TRBV6-5 and TRBJ1-6, with 10 nucleotides matching TRBD1. The germline CDR1 and CDR2 sequences are MNHEY and SVGAGI. The ends lost 0 bases at V and 8 bases at J; junction bases unmatched: 1. This CDR3 region has 15 residues. The CDR3 loop is CASSYSDRGDSPLHF. The CDR3 bases are TGTGCCAGCAGTTACTCGGACAGGGGGGATTCACCCCTCCACTTT.

Ten or more counts support this clonotype. The CDR3, as DNA: TGCAGCCTGAGCGGGACTAGCGGCCACAATGAGCAGTTCTTC. Protein: CSLSGTSGHNEQFF. The J gene is TRBJ2-1, the V gene TRBV29-1; 11 positions match TRBD2. Unmatched junction bases numbered 8, after V lost 8 bases and J lost 5 bases. CDR3 length: 14 residues. Germline values: CDR1 SQVTM, CDR2 ANQGSEA.

This clonotype was recorded at least ten times. The gene calls are TRBV27 and TRBJ2-3; D gene ambiguous. CDR3 length: 13 residues. The V and J ends lost 3 bases and 1 base respectively, with 5 bases between them. CDR1 is MNHEY, CDR2 SMNVEV, per germline (reference sequence). The CDR3 coding sequence is TGTGCCAGCAGTTTGTCCCGCACAGATACGCAGTATTTT. Protein sequence: CASSLSRTDTQYF.

This clonotype has ten or more counts. The rearrangement links TRBV12-3 or TRBV12-4 to TRBJ1-5; D is undetermined. Deletions cut 1 base from V and 5 bases from J, with 12 bases between. The length of the CDR3 is 15 residues. CDR3 bases: TGTGCCAGCAGTTTAGGGGGTGGACTATATCAGCCCCAGCATTTT. The encoded protein is CASSLGGGLYQPQHF.

V and J are TRBV5-1 and TRBJ2-3, with 7 positions matching TRBD2. The CDR3 contains 14 residues. The V gene end was trimmed by 4 bases and the J gene end by 2 bases; junction bases not matched to a gene: 4. Per germline, CDR1 SGHRS and CDR2 YFSETQ. CDR3 in amino acids: CASSAGVPTDTQYF. The CDR3 DNA is TGCGCCAGCAGCGCGGGAGTACCCACAGATACGCAGTATTTT. Based on the CDR3 plus reference TRBV5-1 and TRBJ2-3, the full variable domain is KAGVTQTPRYLIKTRGQQVTLSCSPISGHRSVSWYQQTPGQGLQFLFEYFSETQRNKGNFPGRFSGRQFSNSRSEMNVSTLELGDSALYLCASSAGVPTDTQYFGPGTRLTVL.

This clonotype came up many times. The chain employs TRBV15 and TRBJ2-1, with 10 bases fitting TRBD2. Germline lookup yields CDR1 LNHNV and CDR2 YYDKDF (reference sequence). The CDR3 is 19 amino acids. V lost 1 base and J lost 0; bases outside the gene matches: 9. CDR3 sequence: CATSRAPSGRLSSYNEQFF. In DNA form, the CDR3 reads TGTGCCACCAGCAGAGCTCCTAGCGGGAGATTAAGCTCCTACAATGAGCAGTTCTTC. The full variable domain, with the rest looked up from reference TRBV15 and TRBJ2-1, is DAMVIQNPRYQVTQFGKPVTLSCSQTLNHNVMYWYQQKSSQAPKLLFHYYDKDFNNEADTPDNFQSRRPNTSFCFLDIRSPGLGDTAMYLCATSRAPSGRLSSYNEQFFGPGTRLTVL.

This clonotype was seen repeatedly, ten times or more. CDR3 amino acids: CASSFDGSTDTQYF. CDR3 coding DNA: TGTGCCAGCAGCTTCGACGGAAGCACAGATACGCAGTATTTT. The rearrangement links TRBV7-9 to TRBJ2-3; D ambiguous. This CDR3 comprises 14 residues. CDR1 is SEHNR, CDR2 FQNEAQ, per germline (reference sequence). Deletions cut 3 bases from V and 0 bases from J, with 7 bases between.

The chain has TRBV12-3 or TRBV12-4 and TRBJ2-7, with 11 nucleotides matching TRBD1. J was trimmed by 2 bases and V by 4 bases; bases with no gene match: 4. The CDR3 runs to 15 residues. CDR3 residues: CASSSGTGGTYEQYV. The CDR3 DNA sequence: TGTGCCAGCAGTTCGGGGACAGGGGGGACCTACGAGCAGTACGTC.

The chain has TRBV7-8 and TRBJ2-2, with 9 bases identical to TRBD2. Germline values: CDR1 SGHVS, CDR2 FQNEAQ. Losses at the gene ends were 5 bases for V and 3 bases for J; bases not matched to a gene: 7. The CDR3 totals 16 residues. The CDR3 protein is CASSPWTSEYTGELFF. The CDR3 nucleotides are TGTGCCAGCAGCCCTTGGACTAGCGAGTACACCGGGGAGCTGTTTTTT.

This clonotype was seen a handful of times. The chain joins TRBV7-2 to TRBJ1-3; D not resolved. The germline V gene encodes CDR1 SGHTA and CDR2 FQGNSA. Trimming took 6 bases from V and 4 from J, leaving 10 bases between them. The CDR3 runs to 13 residues. The CDR3 sequence is CASRPGPGNTIYF. In nucleotides, the CDR3 is TGTGCCAGCAGACCCGGGCCAGGAAACACCATATATTTT.

This clonotype occurred many times. The chain has TRBV10-3 and TRBJ2-1; no reliable D call. CDR1 and CDR2 from the germline V gene are ENHRY and SYGVKD. CDR3 size: 11 residues. V lost 2 bases and J 9 bases, leaving 5 bases between the germline ends. In DNA, the CDR3 is TGTGCCATCAGTGAGGAGCGTGAGCAGTTCTTC. Its protein product is CAISEEREQFF.

This clonotype has more than one count but fewer than ten. As DNA, the CDR3 is TGCAGTGCTAGAAGGGGGGACTACTACAATGAGCAGTTCTTC. This codes for CSARRGDYYNEQFF. The J gene is TRBJ2-1, the V gene TRBV20-1; the D gene is possibly TRBD2 (7 bases). The CDR3 contains 14 residues. Germline V gene data show CDR1 as DFQATT and CDR2 as SNEGSKA (reference sequence). V was clipped by 2 bases and J by 3 bases, with 11 bases between them.

There are many counts of this clonotype. This chain joins TRBV6-5 and TRBJ2-7, with TRBD1 matching 8 bases. CDR1 MNHEY and CDR2 SVGAGI come from the germline V gene. After removal of 0 bases from V and 3 bases from J, the junction contained 4 bases not matched to a gene. The CDR3 sequence is 15 residues long. The CDR3 DNA reads as TGTGCCAGCAGTTACTCCCAGGGGGCTTTCTACGAGCAGTACTTC. The encoded protein is CASSYSQGAFYEQYF.

This clonotype showed up just a few times. The V call is TRBV19, the J call TRBJ2-2, with D possibly being TRBD2 (5 bases). In germline, CDR1 is LNHDA, CDR2 SQIVND (reference sequence). V shed 5 bases and J shed 4 bases, with 11 bases lying between them. The CDR3 totals 14 residues. Here the CDR3 reads CASSAGDRTGELFF. Written as DNA, the CDR3 is TGTGCCAGTAGTGCCGGGGATCGCACCGGGGAGCTGTTTTTT.

This clonotype has at least ten counts. The rearrangement uses TRBV12-3 or TRBV12-4 and TRBJ2-1; either TRBD1 or TRBD2 may fit D (5 bases each). Deletions cut 6 bases from V and 7 bases from J, with 16 bases between. The CDR3 length is 14 residues. The CDR3 sequence: CASSRTGTMNEQFF. For the CDR3, the DNA is TGTGCCAGCAGCCGAACCGGGACGATGAATGAGCAGTTCTTC.

The chain recombines TRBV19 with TRBJ1-1; no clear D gene. The CDR3 runs 15 residues. Trimming cost V 0 bases and J 5 bases, with 13 bases left between them. Per the germline V gene, CDR1 is LNHDA and CDR2 is SQIVND (reference sequence). CDR3 in amino acids: CASSIDLLRGTEAFF. CDR3 nucleotides: TGTGCCAGTAGTATAGATCTATTACGAGGGACTGAAGCTTTCTTT.

This clonotype was seen many times. The genes are TRBV20-1 and TRBJ1-2; D unclear. CDR1 and CDR2 from the germline V gene are DFQATT and SNEGSKA (reference sequence). This CDR3 has 14 amino acids. V was cut by 0 bases and J by 4 bases, with 12 bases left in between. The DNA of the CDR3 is TGCAGTGCTAGAGACAGGCGTCGGCCCTATGGCTACACCTTC. Its translation is CSARDRRRPYGYTF.